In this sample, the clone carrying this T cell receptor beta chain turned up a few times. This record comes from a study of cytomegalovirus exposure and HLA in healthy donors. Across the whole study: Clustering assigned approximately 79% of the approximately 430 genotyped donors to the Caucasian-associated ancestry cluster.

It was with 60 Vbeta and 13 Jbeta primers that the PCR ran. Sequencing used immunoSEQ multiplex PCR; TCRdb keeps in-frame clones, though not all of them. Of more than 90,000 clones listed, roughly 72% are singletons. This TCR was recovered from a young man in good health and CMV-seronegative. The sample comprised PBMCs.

In DNA, the CDR3 is TGTGCCAGCAGCTTAGTACCAACGCCCTACGCTTTCTTT. As protein: CASSLVPTPYAFF. The chain recombines TRBV7-9 with TRBJ1-1, with D unclear. Germline V gene data show CDR1 as SEHNR and CDR2 as FQNEAQ (reference sequence). CDR3 length: 13 residues. Trimming stripped 1 base from V and 11 bases from J, with 14 bases between.